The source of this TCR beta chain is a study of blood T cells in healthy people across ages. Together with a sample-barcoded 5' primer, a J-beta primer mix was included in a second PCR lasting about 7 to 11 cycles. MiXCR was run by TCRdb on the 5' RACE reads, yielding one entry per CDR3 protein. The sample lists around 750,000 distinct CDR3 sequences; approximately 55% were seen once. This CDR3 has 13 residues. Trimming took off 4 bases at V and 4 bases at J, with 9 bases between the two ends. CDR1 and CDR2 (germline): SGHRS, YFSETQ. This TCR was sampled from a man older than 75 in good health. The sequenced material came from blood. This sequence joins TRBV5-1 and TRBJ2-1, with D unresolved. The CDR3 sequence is CASSVDNYNEQFF. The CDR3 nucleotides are TGCGCCAGCAGCGTTGACAATTACAATGAGCAGTTCTTC.